The 20 T cell receptor beta chains in this list originate from one sample, sequenced in a study of T cell responses to AZD1222 COVID-19 vaccine (dated by TCRdb to the early 2020s). Library preparation employed the immunoSEQ multiplex PCR assay. This is the immuneACCESS table as TCRdb keeps it, with only in-frame sequences that have V and J called. A part of the clones is gone; compared with another copy, unresolved V genes explain less than half, and the rest is unexplained. This sample lists 80,000 to 100,000 clones; around 90% were detected once. Of the sample, around a tenth falls within the top ten clones. The time point label corresponds to: about 28 days (+/-7) after the second vaccine dose. The material sequenced was peripheral blood, taken 28 days after the second AZD1222 dose. These receptors originate from an adult who received the AZD1222 COVID-19 vaccine.

This chain links TRBV7-2 with TRBJ2-7; D gene unclear. Trimming left V 5 bases short and J 1 base short, with 12 bases between. CDR3 length: 14 amino acids. Germline V gives CDR1 SGHTA, CDR2 FQGNSA. The CDR3 DNA is TGTGCCAGCAGCGCGGCCTCAGGTTCCTACGAGCAGTACTTC. Encoded protein: CASSAASGSYEQYF.

V gene TRBV13 combines with J gene TRBJ2-1; D is possibly TRBD2 (6 bases). This CDR3 contains 16 residues. The V end was cut by 4 bases, the J end by 5 bases, with 18 bases between. Germline V gives CDR1 PRHDT, CDR2 FYEKMQ (reference sequence). The CDR3 bases are TGTGCCAGCAGCTCCCCGCGGGAAGGGCCAAACAATGAGCAGTTCTTC. Its protein is CASSSPREGPNNEQFF.

The V and J genes are TRBV20-1 and TRBJ2-7; D call uncertain. The germline V gene has CDR1 DFQATT and CDR2 SNEGSKA (reference sequence). The CDR3 sequence is 11 residues long. V lost 0 bases and J lost 9, with 9 bases in between. The CDR3 loop reads CSARDEPGQYF. For the CDR3, the DNA is TGCAGTGCTAGAGATGAGCCGGGGCAGTACTTC.

The CDR3 loop is CASSQQPGLAGAYNEQFF. The DNA for the CDR3 is TGCGCCAGCAGCCAACAACCGGGACTAGCGGGGGCTTACAATGAGCAGTTCTTC. The chain has TRBV4-3 and TRBJ2-1, with 14 bases identical to TRBD2. With V trimmed by 2 bases and J by 4 bases, 7 bases remained unmatched. Germline CDR1 reads LGHNA; CDR2 reads YSLEER. CDR3 length: 18 amino acids.

The chain carries TRBV5-4 and TRBJ2-1; D is perhaps TRBD1 (7 bases). The CDR3 totals 15 residues. Germline CDR1 and CDR2: SGHNT and YYREEE (reference sequence). The V end was cut by 4 bases, the J end by 7 bases, with 18 bases between. CDR3 amino acids: CASSRGSGGRNEQFF. The CDR3 DNA follows: TGTGCCAGCAGCCGGGGGTCAGGGGGTCGGAATGAGCAGTTCTTC.

This clone occurred a few times. This chain connects TRBV6-6 to TRBJ1-2, with D maybe TRBD1 (6 bases). Germline CDR1 MNHNY, CDR2 SVGAGI (reference sequence). The length of the CDR3 is 14 residues. V lost 6 bases to trimming and J lost 4 bases, with 15 bases between them. The CDR3 loop is CASRLAQGGYGYTF. The CDR3 DNA is TGTGCCAGCAGACTTGCACAGGGCGGCTATGGCTACACCTTC.

V usage is TRBV6-2 or TRBV6-3 and J usage is TRBJ2-7; tentatively, D is TRBD1 (6 bases). Germline values: CDR1 MNHEY, CDR2 SVGEGT. V gave up 4 bases and J gave up 6 bases, with 13 bases separating them. The CDR3 extends over 13 amino acids. CDR3 sequence (DNA): TGTGCCAGCAGTTTTCGGACAGCTCCCGAGCAGTACTTC. Residues: CASSFRTAPEQYF.

The chain couples TRBV6-5 to TRBJ1-4; TRBD1 is a possible D gene (5 bases). CDR1 and CDR2 from the germline V gene are MNHEY and SVGAGI. The ends were cut back, 0 bases at V and 6 bases at J, with 14 bases in the middle. The CDR3 totals 16 residues. CDR3 in amino acids: CASSYSGARFYEKLFF. The DNA for the CDR3 is TGTGCCAGCAGTTACTCCGGGGCAAGGTTTTATGAAAAACTGTTTTTT.

The J gene is TRBJ2-3, the V gene TRBV25-1; D is unresolved. CDR3 length equals 13 residues. CDR1 is MGHDK, CDR2 SYGVNS, per germline. V lost 6 bases to trimming and J lost 1 base, with 8 bases between them. The CDR3 DNA reads TGTGCCAGCAGGGCCGCTGGCACAGATACGCAGTATTTT. It yields the protein CASRAAGTDTQYF.

The chain has TRBV9 and TRBJ2-7; 9 bases match TRBD1. The CDR3 sequence is 15 residues long. Germline V gene sequence: CDR1 SGDLS, CDR2 YYNGEE. The ends lost 0 bases at V and 2 bases at J; junction bases unmatched: 3. In nucleotides, the CDR3 is TGTGCCAGCAGCGTAGCGGGGACAGGGACCTACGAGCAGTACTTC. It codes for CASSVAGTGTYEQYF.

This sequence joins TRBV9 and TRBJ2-1, with D perhaps TRBD2 (6 bases). The CDR3 is made up of 18 amino acids. V was cut by 4 bases and J by 7 bases, with 27 bases left in between. Looked up from germline, CDR1 is SGDLS and CDR2 is YYNGEE. This CDR3 reads CASSPLRTTPGIMNEQFF. DNA for the CDR3: TGTGCCAGCAGCCCCCTGAGGACTACCCCAGGGATAATGAATGAGCAGTTCTTC.

This chain links TRBV7-2 with TRBJ1-4; TRBD1 aligns across 7 bases. Germline V gene lookup returns CDR1 SGHTA and CDR2 FQGNSA. CDR3 size: 14 residues. V trimming: 2 bases; J trimming: 4 bases; junction bases outside the gene matches: 1. The CDR3 coding sequence is TGTGCCAGCAGCTTAAGACAGGGTAATGAAAAACTGTTTTTT. Its translation is CASSLRQGNEKLFF.

This clone is classed as large. The V call is TRBV29-1, the J call TRBJ2-7; tentatively, D is TRBD1 (6 bases). Trimming left V 7 bases short and J 0 bases short, with 13 bases between. The CDR3 sequence is 13 residues long. Germline CDR1 reads SQVTM; CDR2 reads ANQGSEA. CDR3 loop: CSAYTGSSYEQYF. For the CDR3, the DNA is TGCAGCGCCTATACAGGGAGCTCCTACGAGCAGTACTTC.

In this sample, this clone turned up once. This chain joins TRBV28 and TRBJ1-1; 7 nucleotides line up with TRBD1. Unmatched junction bases numbered 13, after V lost 3 bases and J lost 0 bases. CDR1 and CDR2 from the germline V gene are MDHEN and SYDVKM. The CDR3 is made up of 18 amino acids. The CDR3 here is CASSFSPARGPMNTEAFF. CDR3 nucleotides: TGTGCCAGCAGTTTCTCGCCCGCAAGGGGGCCGATGAACACTGAAGCTTTCTTT.

This rearrangement joins TRBV9 to TRBJ2-1, with D tentatively TRBD2 (5 bases). The V end lost 1 base, the J end lost 5 bases, and 7 bases lay between the germline ends. Germline-derived CDR1 and CDR2 are SGDLS and YYNGEE. This CDR3 spans 13 amino acids. CDR3 nucleotides: TGTGCCAGCAGCGTACTCGGGGACAATGAGCAGTTCTTC. Its protein is CASSVLGDNEQFF.

The chain couples TRBV5-1 to TRBJ1-5; 7 bases are a match to TRBD1. The CDR3 spans 15 residues. The V gene end was trimmed by 0 bases and the J gene end by 3 bases; junction bases not matched to a gene: 3. The germline V gene encodes CDR1 SGHRS and CDR2 YFSETQ. CDR3: CASSLGGQDNQPQHF. The CDR3 coding sequence is TGCGCCAGCAGCTTGGGTGGACAGGACAATCAGCCCCAGCATTTT.

This clone was picked up one time. V and J are TRBV6-5 and TRBJ2-7; D may be TRBD1 (6 bases). CDR1 and CDR2 from the germline V gene are MNHEY and SVGAGI. The CDR3 sequence is 14 residues long. V lost 5 bases and J 2 bases, leaving 13 bases between the germline ends. The CDR3 nucleotides read TGTGCCAGCAGTCCCCTGACAGGAACCTACGAGCAGTACTTC. This translates into CASSPLTGTYEQYF.

This clone was seen only once. The chain combines TRBV11-2 with TRBJ2-3; D ambiguous. The CDR3 length is 16 residues. The germline V and J ends were trimmed by 0 bases and 1 base, with 11 bases remaining between them. CDR1 SGHAT and CDR2 FQNNGV come from the germline V gene. CDR3 DNA sequence: TGTGCCAGCAGCTTAGATATCCCTCGTGGCACAGATACGCAGTATTTT. Protein sequence: CASSLDIPRGTDTQYF. Looking up the rest from reference TRBV11-2 and TRBJ2-3 gives the full variable domain: EAGVAQSPRYKIIEKRQSVAFWCNPISGHATLYWYQQILGQGPKLLIQFQNNGVVDDSQLPKDRFSAERLKGVDSTLKIQPAKLEDSAVYLCASSLDIPRGTDTQYFGPGTRLTVL.

V gene TRBV6-2 or TRBV6-3 combines with J gene TRBJ1-5; D unclear. The germline CDR1 and CDR2 sequences are MNHEY and SVGEGT. There are 14 residues in the CDR3. V gave up 5 bases and J gave up 5 bases, with 13 bases separating them. The CDR3 here is CASSARPPDQPQHF. For the CDR3, the DNA is TGTGCCAGCAGTGCGAGGCCCCCCGATCAGCCCCAGCATTTT.

The chain uses TRBV19 and TRBJ2-7; D is unresolved. V lost 5 bases, J lost 0 bases, and 8 bases lay in between. This CDR3 has 13 amino acids. Germline loops: CDR1 LNHDA, CDR2 SQIVND (reference sequence). The chain's CDR3 is CASSWTHSYEQYF. The DNA for the CDR3 is TGTGCCAGTAGTTGGACCCACTCCTACGAGCAGTACTTC.